The sequence of this T cell receptor beta chain was determined in a study of regulatory T cells in long-lasting Graves disease. The overall study: Antithyroid drug use was under 3 months in newly diagnosed Graves' patients.

The study's findings and limits: Samples came from peripheral blood alone, without thyroid tissue. Persistent disease exhibited a predilection for TRBV28, TRBJ1-2 and TRBJ2-5.

This clonotype was observed many times. No antigen is known for it. The CDR3 length is 15 residues. Looked up from germline, CDR1 is MDHEN and CDR2 is SYDVKM. The V gene lost 7 bases and the J gene lost 4 bases, with 16 bases spanning the gap. Relying on iRepertoire HTBI primers and Arm-PCR of CDR3 regions, the team built TCR beta libraries. TCRdb redid the calling of the multiplex PCR reads with MiXCR, one entry per CDR3 protein. The sample shows 520,000 or so distinct CDR3 sequences, approximately 12% of them seen only once. This sample's time point: newly diagnosed GD, antithyroid drugs for less than 3 months. The TCR library used RNA extracted from PBMCs. These same records also appear under a second study, on T cells in Graves' hyperthyroidism and ophthalmopathy.

Sequenced here: peripheral blood mononuclear cells (PBMCs), sampled at new diagnosis, from a patient treated with antithyroid drugs. The V gene is TRBV28, the J gene TRBJ2-2; D possibly corresponds to TRBD2 (8 bases). The clonotype originates from a woman aged 25 to 45 with Graves disease. The DNA for the CDR3 is TGTGCCAGCACCCCAGGGGGACTAGGCACCGGGGAGCTGTTTTTT. Its translation is CASTPGGLGTGELFF.